The next 3 T cell receptor beta chains were all read from a single sample in a study of control samples from healthy donors and cancer patients. Assay used: immunoSEQ multiplex PCR; TCRdb lists only in-frame clones, some missing. Of more than 65,000 clones in the sample, 80% to 90% were seen once. Sequenced sample: PBMCs. The receptors shown here come from a woman aged 55-70 years with head and neck cancer.

This clone was seen once. The gene calls are TRBV4-1 and TRBJ2-7; D is possibly TRBD1 or TRBD2 (5 bases each). CDR1 is MGHRA and CDR2 is YSYEKL in the germline V gene. Trimming took 1 base from V and 3 from J, leaving 16 bases between them. CDR3 size: 16 residues. The chain's CDR3 is CASSQVPRGAFYEQYF. Here the CDR3 DNA reads TGCGCCAGCAGCCAAGTACCGAGGGGAGCATTCTACGAGCAGTACTTC.

This chain connects TRBV6-5 to TRBJ2-5; D gene unclear. Deletions cut 0 bases from V and 0 bases from J, with 5 bases between. Germline lookup yields CDR1 MNHEY and CDR2 SVGAGI. This CDR3 has 14 amino acids. Written as DNA, the CDR3 is TGTGCCAGCAGTTACTCGCAGTACCAAGAGACCCAGTACTTC. This encodes CASSYSQYQETQYF.

This chain uses TRBV5-4 with TRBJ2-1; 7 bases match TRBD2. Germline CDR1 and CDR2: SGHNT and YYREEE (reference sequence). This CDR3 is 13 amino acids long. The V and J ends lost 5 bases and 4 bases, in that order; junction bases with no gene match: 3. CDR3 sequence reads: CASRSGAYNEQFF. Here the CDR3 DNA reads TGTGCCAGCAGGAGCGGGGCGTACAATGAGCAGTTCTTC.